The 24 T cell receptor beta chains listed next were all sequenced from one sample in a study of blood T cell repertoires in COVID-19. Repertoires were generated with immunoSEQ multiplex PCR, while TCRdb's copy carries only in-frame clones and drops some. This sample yields 20,000 to 25,000 clones, of which 75% to 95% are seen a single time; about 3.1% belongs to the top ten. The sequenced sample consisted of peripheral blood. These receptor sequences come from a woman aged 70-85 years with active COVID-19.

The DNA for the CDR3 is TGTGCCTCCGGCGACAGGCCTACCACTGAAGCTTTCTTT. This encodes CASGDRPTTEAFF. V and J are TRBV11-2 and TRBJ1-1; maybe TRBD1 (6 bases). The CDR3 extends over 13 amino acids. V was pared by 11 bases and J by 4 bases, with 17 bases between. The germline gives CDR1 SGHAT, CDR2 FQNNGV.

The rearrangement uses TRBV6-4 and TRBJ2-5, with 8 bases identical to TRBD2. CDR3 length: 19 residues. Per germline, CDR1 MRHNA and CDR2 SNTAGT. V lost 0 bases, J lost 5 bases, and 17 bases stayed unmatched. CDR3 sequence (DNA): TGTGCCAGCAGTGACTCTGCGATGGAAACTAGCGGTTGCGGGGAGACCCAGTACTTC. It codes for CASSDSAMETSGCGETQYF.

The genes are TRBV5-5 and TRBJ1-3, with D tentatively TRBD1 (5 bases). Germline CDR1 reads SGHKS; CDR2 reads YYEKEE (reference sequence). The CDR3 spans 14 residues. V was shortened by 1 base and J by 4 bases, with 9 bases between the two germline ends. CDR3 nucleotides: TGTGCCAGCAGCTTGCAGGGTGGGGGAAACACCATATATTTT. This translates into CASSLQGGGNTIYF.

The genes are TRBV6-1 and TRBJ2-2; a possible D gene is TRBD2 (5 bases). In germline, CDR1 is MNHNS, CDR2 SASEGT. Trimming left V 2 bases short and J 7 bases short, with 8 bases between. This CDR3 is built from 13 residues. The CDR3 protein is CASSERRGGELFF. CDR3 coding DNA: TGTGCCAGCAGTGAAAGACGGGGCGGGGAGCTGTTTTTT.

CDR3 DNA: TGCAGCGTCCGCGGGGGGGGGAACACTGAAGCTTTCTTT. Translating it yields CSVRGGGNTEAFF. This chain links TRBV29-1 with TRBJ1-1, with D maybe TRBD1 (5 bases). The CDR3 spans 13 residues. V was cut by 6 bases and J by 1 base, with 12 bases left in between. The germline V gene has CDR1 SQVTM and CDR2 ANQGSEA.

The chain joins TRBV7-3 to TRBJ2-2; the match to TRBD1 covers 9 bases. The germline V gene encodes CDR1 SGHTA and CDR2 FQGTGA. V was clipped by 4 bases and J by 1 base; unmatched bases: 1. The CDR3 is 15 amino acids. CDR3 region: CASSSGQGNTGELFF. CDR3 bases: TGTGCCAGCAGCTCGGGACAGGGGAACACCGGGGAGCTGTTTTTT.

This clone showed up just once. The chain has TRBV27 and TRBJ2-7; D gene uncertain. The germline gives CDR1 MNHEY, CDR2 SMNVEV (reference sequence). V lost 2 bases and J lost 1, with 15 bases in between. The CDR3 loop spans 16 amino acids. This CDR3 is CASSLAATQTSYEQYF. CDR3 in DNA: TGTGCCAGCAGTTTAGCGGCCACACAAACGTCCTACGAGCAGTACTTC.

The genes are TRBV3-1 (or the pseudogene TRBV3-2) and TRBJ2-3; 9 bases match TRBD1. This CDR3 region has 16 residues. V lost 2 bases, J lost 2 bases, and 5 bases stayed unmatched. Germline V gene lookup returns CDR1 LGHDT and CDR2 YNNKEL (reference sequence). The CDR3 loop reads CASSQITGGHTDTQYF. CDR3 coding DNA: TGTGCCAGCAGCCAAATAACAGGGGGCCACACAGATACGCAGTATTTT.

The rearrangement uses TRBV4-2 and TRBJ2-7, with 9 bases lining up with TRBD2. The CDR3 spans 15 residues. The V segment lost 1 base and the J segment 2 bases; nucleotides outside the gene matches: 3. The germline V gene encodes CDR1 LGHNA and CDR2 YNFKEQ. Here the CDR3 reads CASSQASGETYEQYF. The CDR3 coding sequence is TGTGCCAGCAGCCAAGCTAGCGGGGAGACCTACGAGCAGTACTTC.

The genes are TRBV4-3 and TRBJ2-5; unclear D gene. The CDR3 runs to 15 residues. V dropped 0 bases and J dropped 2 bases, with 10 bases sitting between them. Germline values: CDR1 LGHNA, CDR2 YSLEER. CDR3 sequence (DNA): TGCGCCAGCAGCCAAGATTATCGGGTACAAGAGACCCAGTACTTC. This translates into CASSQDYRVQETQYF.

The CDR3 loop reads CASSGRGNYGYTF. The CDR3 nucleotides read TGTGCCAGCAGCGGCAGGGGGAACTATGGCTACACCTTC. This sequence joins TRBV11-2 and TRBJ1-2, with 7 bases matching TRBD1. The V gene end was trimmed by 5 bases and the J gene end by 2 bases; junction bases not matched to a gene: 2. The CDR3 runs 13 residues. Germline V gives CDR1 SGHAT, CDR2 FQNNGV.

The rearrangement joins TRBV6-5 to TRBJ1-2, with 8 bases aligning to TRBD1. The trim removed 2 bases at V and 5 bases at J, leaving 7 bases unmatched. In germline, CDR1 is MNHEY, CDR2 SVGAGI. The CDR3 consists of 15 residues. CDR3 nucleotide sequence: TGTGCCAGCAGTTACACTCCGGGACAGGCTTATGGCTACACCTTC. Its protein is CASSYTPGQAYGYTF.

This sequence joins TRBV4-1 and TRBJ2-7; D is unclear. V was shortened by 0 bases and J by 6 bases, with 12 bases between the two germline ends. The length of the CDR3 is 14 residues. Germline values: CDR1 MGHRA, CDR2 YSYEKL. The CDR3 spells CASSQDPILVEQYF. The CDR3 nucleotides are TGCGCCAGCAGCCAAGATCCTATCTTAGTCGAGCAGTACTTC.

The V and J genes are TRBV5-8 and TRBJ2-6, with a tentative D call TRBD2 (5 bases). From germline, CDR1 is SGHTS and CDR2 YDEGEE. V lost 1 base and J lost 2, with 16 bases in between. The CDR3 covers 18 residues. CDR3 region: CASSLKQNLGTGANVLTF. CDR3 sequence (DNA): TGTGCCAGCAGCTTGAAGCAGAACCTCGGGACTGGGGCCAACGTCCTGACTTTC.

The chain links TRBV13 to TRBJ2-3; D may be TRBD2 (6 bases). This CDR3 is 15 amino acids long. Germline lookup yields CDR1 PRHDT and CDR2 FYEKMQ (reference sequence). V lost 3 bases, J lost 1 base, and 11 bases lay in between. The CDR3 DNA is TGTGCCAGCAGCTTCCCGTCTAGCGGCACAGATACGCAGTATTTT. It is translated as CASSFPSSGTDTQYF.

The rearrangement links TRBV4-3 to TRBJ2-5, with 10 positions matching TRBD2. The CDR3 covers 17 residues. Per germline, CDR1 LGHNA and CDR2 YSLEER. The J segment lost 4 bases and the V segment lost 4 bases, leaving 12 bases of the junction unmatched. The CDR3 DNA follows: TGCGCCAGCAGCCTTCAACTCAGCGGGAGGGCCGGAGAGACCCAGTACTTC. Residues: CASSLQLSGRAGETQYF.

This sequence joins TRBV29-1 and TRBJ2-3, with TRBD1 matching over 9 bases. Germline CDR1 is SQVTM and CDR2 is ANQGSEA. The ends lost 6 bases at V and 14 bases at J; junction bases unmatched: 12. CDR3 length equals 12 residues. The CDR3 region is CSVERGGDRAYF. The CDR3 DNA reads TGCAGCGTCGAAAGAGGGGGGGACAGGGCGTATTTT.

In this sample, this clone turned up once. The chain has TRBV5-4 and TRBJ2-3; 9 bases align to TRBD2. Germline trimming cut 0 bases from V and 4 bases from J; bases unmatched to any gene: 9. The CDR3 spans 17 residues. Germline loops: CDR1 SGHNT, CDR2 YYREEE (reference sequence). The CDR3 nucleotides read TGTGCCAGCAGCTTGGAGGTTGGTAGCGGGAGTGCAGATACGCAGTATTTT. This sequence encodes CASSLEVGSGSADTQYF.

The chain combines TRBV2 with TRBJ1-6, with a possible D match to TRBD1 (5 bases). The V gene lost 7 bases and the J gene lost 7 bases, with 20 bases spanning the gap. CDR3 length: 16 amino acids. Germline assignment: CDR1 SNHLY and CDR2 FYNNEI. The CDR3 here is CASTKRRGFDNSPLHF. CDR3 nucleotide sequence: TGTGCCAGCACCAAAAGGCGGGGGTTTGACAATTCACCCCTCCACTTT.

V is TRBV20-1 and J is TRBJ1-3; no clear D. V lost 3 bases to trimming and J lost 0 bases, with 12 bases between them. The CDR3 runs to 15 residues. Germline values: CDR1 DFQATT, CDR2 SNEGSKA (reference sequence). The CDR3 nucleotides are TGCAGTGCTAGTCGTGGGAGCACCTCTGGAAACACCATATATTTT. This sequence encodes CSASRGSTSGNTIYF.

The rearrangement uses TRBV6-6 and TRBJ2-2; maybe TRBD1 (5 bases). The CDR3 is made up of 14 amino acids. Between the trimmed V and J ends, which lost 7 bases and 0 bases, there was a span of 9 bases. Per the germline V gene, CDR1 is MNHNY and CDR2 is SVGAGI (reference sequence). The CDR3 sequence is CASKDKTNTGELFF. The CDR3 DNA reads TGTGCCAGCAAGGACAAAACGAACACCGGGGAGCTGTTTTTT.

The CDR3 is CASSFASGRLHNEQFF. The DNA of the CDR3 is TGTGCCAGCAGTTTCGCTAGCGGGAGGCTTCACAATGAGCAGTTCTTC. V gene TRBV6-5 combines with J gene TRBJ2-1; 11 bases fit TRBD2. The CDR3 has 16 amino acids. Germline V gene sequence: CDR1 MNHEY, CDR2 SVGAGI. J gave up 5 bases and V 4 bases, and 7 bases lay outside the gene matches.

This chain connects TRBV2 to TRBJ2-5, with TRBD2 matching 12 bases. Trimming cost V 6 bases and J 5 bases; bases outside gene matches: 7. The CDR3 covers 15 residues. Per germline, CDR1 SNHLY and CDR2 FYNNEI. The CDR3 DNA sequence: TGTGCCAGCAGCCCCCTGGGACTAGCGGGTGAGACCCAGTACTTC. As protein: CASSPLGLAGETQYF.

The V call is TRBV28, the J call TRBJ2-7, with TRBD1 matching over 9 bases. Trimming took 6 bases from V and 7 from J; bases not matched to a gene: 16. Germline lookup yields CDR1 MDHEN and CDR2 SYDVKM. This CDR3 has 16 residues. CDR3 nucleotide sequence: TGTGCCAGCAGGTCCCCCGGGACAGGGCCCCTTTTTGAGCAGTACTTC. This codes for CASRSPGTGPLFEQYF.